One and the same sample provided the 27 T cell receptor beta chains below, sequenced in a study of cytomegalovirus exposure and HLA in healthy donors. 60 Vbeta and 13 Jbeta primers were used in PCR. TCRdb keeps only in-frame clones here, not all; method: immunoSEQ multiplex PCR. This repertoire includes 130,000 to 150,000 clones. Sequences were obtained from PBMCs. The receptors here all came from a woman in her forties or fifties in good health and CMV-seronegative.

The rearrangement links TRBV6-5 to TRBJ2-2; the match to TRBD1 covers 7 bases. After removal of 6 bases from V and 7 bases from J, the junction contained 5 bases not matched to a gene. Germline V gene data show CDR1 as MNHEY and CDR2 as SVGAGI. This CDR3 contains 13 residues. The CDR3 sequence: CASRTGLGGELFF. In DNA form, the CDR3 reads TGTGCCAGCAGGACAGGGCTTGGCGGGGAGCTGTTTTTT.

The J gene is TRBJ1-2, the V gene TRBV7-9; possible D gene TRBD1, 5 bases. From germline, CDR1 is SEHNR and CDR2 FQNEAQ (reference sequence). V was trimmed by 0 bases and J by 8 bases, leaving 16 bases between them. The CDR3 is made up of 15 amino acids. This CDR3 is CASSLAGGTTGGYTF. The DNA for the CDR3 is TGTGCCAGCAGCTTAGCAGGAGGGACGACTGGCGGCTACACCTTC. Full variable domain (outside the CDR3, taken from reference TRBV7-9 and TRBJ1-2): DTGVSQNPRHKITKRGQNVTFRCDPISEHNRLYWYRQTLGQGPEFLTYFQNEAQLEKSRLLSDRFSAERPKGSFSTLEIQRTEQGDSAMYLCASSLAGGTTGGYTFGSGTRLTVV.

This chain uses TRBV4-3 with TRBJ2-7; 10 nucleotides agree with TRBD2. Germline V gene lookup returns CDR1 LGHNA and CDR2 YSLEER. The CDR3 runs 15 residues. V dropped 1 base and J dropped 3; count of bases not matched to a gene: 3. DNA of the CDR3: TGCGCCAGCAGCCAAGTAACTAGCGGGAACTACGAGCAGTACTTC. This translates into CASSQVTSGNYEQYF.

Notes on this clone: In the same sample, other DNA sequences code for this CDR3. The chain is built from TRBV5-1 and TRBJ1-5, with D perhaps TRBD1 (6 bases). The CDR3 is 13 residues long. CDR1 and CDR2 from the germline V gene are SGHRS and YFSETQ. The V and J ends lost 1 base and 5 bases respectively, with 7 bases between them. The CDR3 reads CASSLNRDQPQHF. The CDR3 nucleotides are TGCGCCAGCAGCTTGAACAGGGATCAGCCCCAGCATTTT.

CDR3 bases: TGTGCCAGCAGTACCCTCCGGGACAGGGGAAACGAGCAGTACTTC. This translates into CASSTLRDRGNEQYF. The chain combines TRBV28 with TRBJ2-7, with 10 nucleotides matching TRBD1. This CDR3 is built from 15 residues. The germline V gene has CDR1 MDHEN and CDR2 SYDVKM. V was pared by 5 bases and J by 5 bases, with 9 bases of the junction left unmatched.

The chain employs TRBV7-8 and TRBJ2-5; 7 nucleotides match TRBD1. CDR1 is SGHVS, CDR2 FQNEAQ, per germline. With V trimmed by 8 bases and J by 2 bases, 8 bases remained unmatched. CDR3 length: 14 amino acids. The CDR3 nucleotides read TGTGCCAGCTTCGTTTCAGGGGGACAAGAGACCCAGTACTTC. Amino acid sequence: CASFVSGGQETQYF.

J is TRBJ1-1 and V is TRBV7-3, with D unresolved. In germline, CDR1 is SGHTA, CDR2 FQGTGA. With 2 bases removed from V and 3 bases from J, the gap between germline ends came to 7 bases. CDR3 size: 13 residues. The DNA for the CDR3 is TGTGCCAGCAGCTTAGTCTCCCACACTGAAGCTTTCTTT. It specifies CASSLVSHTEAFF. Combining the CDR3 with reference TRBV7-3 and TRBJ1-1 gives the whole variable domain GAGVSQTPSNKVTEKGKYVELRCDPISGHTALYWYRQSLGQGPEFLIYFQGTGAADDSGLPNDRFFAVRPEGSVSTLKIQRTERGDSAVYLCASSLVSHTEAFFGQGTRLTVV.

The chain carries TRBV29-1 and TRBJ2-3; 8 nucleotides agree with TRBD2. Germline V gene lookup returns CDR1 SQVTM and CDR2 ANQGSEA. The V gene end was trimmed by 3 bases and the J gene end by 0 bases; junction bases not matched to a gene: 2. There are 14 residues in the CDR3. DNA of the CDR3: TGCAGCGTTGAGAGCGGGAGAAGCACAGATACGCAGTATTTT. Translated: CSVESGRSTDTQYF.

The V and J genes are TRBV4-1 and TRBJ2-7, with D possibly TRBD2 on 5 matching bases. This CDR3 comprises 14 residues. With 1 base removed from V and 3 bases from J, the gap between germline ends came to 10 bases. CDR1 is MGHRA and CDR2 is YSYEKL in the germline V gene. CDR3 protein: CASSQVGSGYEQYF. The CDR3, as DNA: TGCGCCAGCAGCCAAGTAGGGAGCGGCTACGAGCAGTACTTC.

V gene TRBV30 combines with J gene TRBJ1-1; 7 nucleotides align to TRBD1. Germline V lookup: CDR1 GTSNPN, CDR2 SVGIG (reference sequence). Trimming cost V 4 bases and J 0 bases; bases outside gene matches: 11. This CDR3 is built from 16 residues. The CDR3 loop reads CAWTNPRGTVNTEAFF. The CDR3 region has the DNA TGTGCCTGGACTAACCCCCGCGGGACAGTGAACACTGAAGCTTTCTTT.

The chain joins TRBV9 to TRBJ2-3; D perhaps matches TRBD2 (5 bases). The CDR3 length is 16 residues. CDR1 is SGDLS and CDR2 is YYNGEE in the germline V gene. Trimming pared 4 bases from V and 3 bases from J, leaving 18 bases between. The DNA of the CDR3 is TGTGCCAGCAGCCAAGTTGGAGCGGTCGCAACAGATACGCAGTATTTT. The encoded protein is CASSQVGAVATDTQYF.

This chain joins TRBV4-2 and TRBJ2-2; maybe TRBD2 (6 bases). Trimming removed 5 bases at V and 4 bases at J, with 17 bases between. CDR3 length equals 16 residues. Germline V gene lookup returns CDR1 LGHNA and CDR2 YNFKEQ. The CDR3 spells CASSLMEGAGTGELFF. The CDR3 DNA is TGTGCCAGCAGCTTGATGGAGGGAGCGGGCACCGGGGAGCTGTTTTTT.

The gene calls are TRBV4-1 and TRBJ1-5, with 11 bases identical to TRBD1. Per the germline V gene, CDR1 is MGHRA and CDR2 is YSYEKL. The CDR3 totals 16 residues. The ends lost 0 bases at V and 6 bases at J; junction bases unmatched: 4. The CDR3 loop reads CASSQEPGQGGQPQHF. DNA of the CDR3: TGCGCCAGCAGCCAAGAACCGGGACAGGGGGGTCAGCCCCAGCATTTT.

The gene calls are TRBV7-9 and TRBJ2-5; a possible D gene is TRBD2 (6 bases). In germline, CDR1 is SEHNR, CDR2 FQNEAQ (reference sequence). The CDR3 runs 11 residues. V gave up 7 bases and J gave up 5 bases, with 8 bases separating them. CDR3 amino acids: CASTRGETQYF. The CDR3 bases are TGTGCCAGCACCCGGGGGGAGACCCAGTACTTC.

The DNA for the CDR3 is TGCGCCAGCAGCCGCTTTGGGCAGACCCAAGAGACCCAGTACTTC. It yields the protein CASSRFGQTQETQYF. V is TRBV5-1 and J is TRBJ2-5; D is unresolved. This CDR3 spans 15 amino acids. Germline CDR1 SGHRS, CDR2 YFSETQ. V gave up 4 bases and J gave up 1 base, with 14 bases separating them.

The chain uses TRBV13 and TRBJ1-3; D gene unclear. The CDR3 spans 16 residues. Germline V lookup: CDR1 PRHDT, CDR2 FYEKMQ (reference sequence). V was cut by 0 bases and J by 0 bases, with 9 bases left in between. For the CDR3, the DNA is TGTGCCAGCAGCTTAGGCCCGGGGTTCTCTGGAAACACCATATATTTT. This sequence encodes CASSLGPGFSGNTIYF.

The chain employs TRBV7-2 and TRBJ2-3; D gene unclear. The germline V gene encodes CDR1 SGHTA and CDR2 FQGNSA. The CDR3 has 15 amino acids. Trimming shortened V by 4 bases and J by 5 bases, and 16 bases separated the two germline ends. CDR3: CASSSQMGTQDTQYF. The CDR3 nucleotides are TGTGCCAGCAGCTCCCAAATGGGCACACAAGATACGCAGTATTTT.

The chain links TRBV12-5 to TRBJ2-3; D unclear. The germline gives CDR1 LGHNT, CDR2 FRNRAP. V lost 2 bases, J lost 3 bases, and 9 bases lay in between. This CDR3 region has 14 residues. The CDR3: CASGLPRGTDTQYF. For the CDR3, the DNA is TGTGCTAGTGGTTTGCCCCGCGGAACAGATACGCAGTATTTT.

The chain uses TRBV28 and TRBJ1-3, with D possibly matching TRBD1 (5 bases). Germline CDR1 and CDR2: MDHEN and SYDVKM. V lost 8 bases and J 4 bases, leaving 21 bases between the germline ends. The CDR3 has 16 residues. The CDR3 is CASLTSGGITGNTIYF. Written as DNA, the CDR3 is TGTGCCAGCTTGACTTCCGGGGGGATAACCGGAAACACCATATATTTT.

This chain links TRBV2 with TRBJ2-1, with TRBD1 matching over 7 bases. The trim removed 5 bases at V and 4 bases at J, leaving 2 bases unmatched. The CDR3 is made up of 13 amino acids. Per the germline V gene, CDR1 is SNHLY and CDR2 is FYNNEI. In DNA form, the CDR3 reads TGTGCCAGCAGTTGGGACAGTTACAATGAGCAGTTCTTC. Translating gives CASSWDSYNEQFF. Together with reference TRBV2 and TRBJ2-1, the CDR3 gives the full variable domain: EPEVTQTPSHQVTQMGQEVILRCVPISNHLYFYWYRQILGQKVEFLVSFYNNEISEKSEIFDDQFSVERPDGSNFTLKIRSTKLEDSAMYFCASSWDSYNEQFFGPGTRLTVL.

This rearrangement joins TRBV28 to TRBJ2-1; possibly TRBD1 for D (5 bases). Trimming took 6 bases from V and 2 from J, leaving 11 bases between them. CDR1 and CDR2 (germline): MDHEN, SYDVKM. This CDR3 spans 14 amino acids. DNA for the CDR3: TGTGCCAGCAGCTCCAGGGTACCCTACAATGAGCAGTTCTTC. It specifies CASSSRVPYNEQFF.

This chain uses TRBV6-5 with TRBJ1-2; 8 bases fit TRBD1. Germline lookup yields CDR1 MNHEY and CDR2 SVGAGI. The CDR3 extends over 12 amino acids. V lost 5 bases and J lost 7; bases outside the gene matches: 3. CDR3 loop: CASSGQGSGYTF. The CDR3 DNA reads as TGTGCCAGCAGTGGACAGGGTAGTGGCTACACCTTC.

The rearrangement links TRBV30 to TRBJ1-2; D may be TRBD1 (6 bases). Per the germline V gene, CDR1 is GTSNPN and CDR2 is SVGIG (reference sequence). V shed 4 bases and J shed 4 bases, with 19 bases lying between them. CDR3 length: 15 amino acids. The CDR3 reads CAWNPGGFRGYGYTF. CDR3 bases: TGTGCCTGGAACCCTGGGGGATTCAGGGGCTATGGCTACACCTTC.

The V gene is TRBV27, the J gene TRBJ2-7; weak D call: TRBD1 (6 bases). Trimming shortened V by 3 bases and J by 2 bases, and 11 bases separated the two germline ends. CDR1 is MNHEY, CDR2 SMNVEV, per germline (reference sequence). The CDR3 extends over 14 amino acids. The CDR3 coding sequence is TGTGCCAGCAGTTTTTCCAGGGGACCCTACGAGCAGTACTTC. Amino acid sequence: CASSFSRGPYEQYF.

The V call is TRBV5-6, the J call TRBJ2-7; the D gene is possibly TRBD2 (6 bases). The CDR3 has 13 amino acids. Between the trimmed V and J ends, which lost 3 bases and 2 bases, there was a span of 9 bases. Germline V gene sequence: CDR1 SGHDT, CDR2 YYEEEE. The CDR3 sequence is CASSWASAYEQYF. CDR3 coding DNA: TGTGCCAGCAGCTGGGCTAGCGCCTACGAGCAGTACTTC.

The J gene is TRBJ1-3, the V gene TRBV29-1, with 8 nucleotides matching TRBD1. The CDR3 is 14 residues long. From germline, CDR1 is SQVTM and CDR2 ANQGSEA. V gave up 4 bases and J gave up 4 bases; unmatched junction bases: 6. The CDR3 DNA reads TGCAGCGTTGGCGGACAGGGACTGGGAAACACCATATATTTT. The encoded protein is CSVGGQGLGNTIYF. The whole variable domain, filled in from reference TRBV29-1 and TRBJ1-3, reads SAVISQKPSRDICQRGTSLTIQCQVDSQVTMMFWYRQQPGQSLTLIATANQGSEATYESGFVIDKFPISRPNLTFSTLTVSNMSPEDSSIYLCSVGGQGLGNTIYFGEGSWLTVV.

The V gene is TRBV6-1, the J gene TRBJ1-2, with TRBD1 as a possible D gene (5 bases). The CDR3 is 16 residues long. Germline CDR1 reads MNHNS; CDR2 reads SASEGT. V was cut by 2 bases and J by 2 bases, with 15 bases left in between. The CDR3 bases are TGTGCCAGCAGTGAATCCGTACCAGGGATAAACTATGGCTACACCTTC. Translating gives CASSESVPGINYGYTF.